This entry features one T cell receptor (beta chain) sequence. Antigen specificity is unknown. This sample was taken from a study of shared clonotypes between healthy human individuals. Overall study findings and caveats: As a rule, naive subsets had a larger estimated richness than memory subsets.

Healthy HIV-negative adults with no recent acute infections or vaccinations were recruited as donors. Donors were Caucasian adults residing in Nashville, Tennessee, USA. Only in-frame clones appear in the TCRdb table, and some are missing; sequencing was by immunoSEQ multiplex PCR. The repertoire holds fewer than 350,000 clones, around nine tenths seen once, with 15% to 20% in the top ten. V trimming: 4 bases; J trimming: 3 bases; junction bases outside the gene matches: 6. Germline CDR1 reads MNHNS; CDR2 reads SASEGT. The CDR3 runs 15 residues. The receptor was isolated from a man aged 18 to 35 in good health. V usage is TRBV6-1 and J usage is TRBJ2-7, with 10 positions matching TRBD1. Sequencing was done on a sample of memory CD8+ T cells sorted from blood. Subset noted: CD45RO+ cells pooled with CCR7-negative TemRA cells. The CDR3 bases are TGTGCCAGCAGTGTTATAGGGACAGGGGACTACGAGCAGTACTTC. Protein: CASSVIGTGDYEQYF.